Below, 24 T cell receptor beta chains from the same sample are listed, as sequenced in a study of blood T cell repertoires in COVID-19. TCRdb's table, derived via immunoSEQ multiplex PCR, lists solely in-frame clones and lacks some. Here the sample spans some 330,000 clones, 70% to 90% being singletons. Sequencing was carried out using PBMCs or T cells enriched from blood (not recorded which). The source of these receptors is a man aged 40-50 years in a cohort exposed to, infected with or recovered from COVID-19 (not recorded which).

The V and J genes are TRBV5-4 and TRBJ2-7; the match to TRBD2 covers 14 bases. This CDR3 is built from 18 residues. Germline V lookup: CDR1 SGHNT, CDR2 YYREEE (reference sequence). V lost 3 bases to trimming and J lost 5 bases; unmatched junction nucleotides: 13. CDR3 DNA sequence: TGTGCCAGCAGCTGGGGGACAGGGACTAGCGGGAGTACCCACGAGCAGTACTTC. The encoded protein is CASSWGTGTSGSTHEQYF.

The chain couples TRBV19 to TRBJ2-3; 9 positions agree with TRBD2. The CDR3 loop spans 17 amino acids. In germline, CDR1 is LNHDA, CDR2 SQIVND (reference sequence). J lost 0 bases, V lost 5 bases, and 9 bases had no gene match. The CDR3 reads CASSAAPSGTSTDTQYF. Here the CDR3 DNA reads TGTGCCAGTAGTGCCGCCCCTAGCGGGACTAGCACAGATACGCAGTATTTT.

The rearrangement uses TRBV5-1 and TRBJ1-1; D might be TRBD1 (5 bases). The V end was cut by 5 bases, the J end by 4 bases, with 15 bases between. Germline CDR1 and CDR2: SGHRS and YFSETQ. The CDR3 is 14 residues long. The CDR3 nucleotides read TGCGCCAGCAGAGGTATCGGGGGTCCCACTGAAGCTTTCTTT. It translates to CASRGIGGPTEAFF.

The V gene is TRBV2, the J gene TRBJ2-7; tentatively, D is TRBD2 (5 bases). This CDR3 contains 12 residues. Looked up from germline, CDR1 is SNHLY and CDR2 is FYNNEI. V gave up 7 bases and J gave up 5 bases, with 12 bases separating them. In DNA form, the CDR3 reads TGTGCCAGCATGACCTCCGGGAACGAGCAGTACTTC. Its translation: CASMTSGNEQYF.

The chain couples TRBV27 to TRBJ2-7; no reliable D call. The CDR3 runs 16 residues. Trimming removed 5 bases at V and 9 bases at J, with 26 bases between. Germline V gene lookup returns CDR1 MNHEY and CDR2 SMNVEV (reference sequence). In nucleotides, the CDR3 is TGTGCCAGCAGTCCCATCCCCGACCGAGGTCAAAGAACGCAGTACTTC. Encoded protein: CASSPIPDRGQRTQYF.

The chain joins TRBV6-2 or TRBV6-3 to TRBJ2-1; D might be TRBD2 (7 bases). The V end was cut by 5 bases, the J end by 8 bases, with 13 bases between. Germline V gene data show CDR1 as MNHEY and CDR2 as SVGEGT. The CDR3 consists of 13 residues. CDR3 DNA sequence: TGTGCCAGCAGTCTAGCGGAGGGGGATGAGCAGTTCTTC. Its translation: CASSLAEGDEQFF.

The chain is built from TRBV7-2 and TRBJ2-2; 15 nucleotides line up with TRBD2. Germline V gives CDR1 SGHTA, CDR2 FQGNSA. CDR3 length: 15 residues. V dropped 8 bases and J dropped 3; count of bases not matched to a gene: 1. CDR3 residues: CASGLAGGYTGELFF. In DNA, the CDR3 is TGTGCCAGCGGACTAGCGGGAGGGTACACCGGGGAGCTGTTTTTT. Full variable domain (missing parts from reference TRBV7-2 and TRBJ2-2): GAGVSQSPSNKVTEKGKDVELRCDPISGHTALYWYRQSLGQGLEFLIYFQGNSAPDKSGLPSDRFSAERTGGSVSTLTIQRTQQEDSAVYLCASGLAGGYTGELFFGEGSRLTVL.

The chain joins TRBV4-2 to TRBJ2-3; D possibly corresponds to TRBD2 (5 bases). V was trimmed by 0 bases and J by 6 bases, leaving 10 bases between them. CDR3 length: 14 amino acids. CDR1 and CDR2 (germline): LGHNA, YNFKEQ. The CDR3 DNA follows: TGTGCCAGCAGCCAAGATTCAACGGGGGATACGCAGTATTTT. Translating it yields CASSQDSTGDTQYF.

The genes are TRBV9 and TRBJ1-2; the match to TRBD1 covers 9 bases. From germline, CDR1 is SGDLS and CDR2 YYNGEE. CDR3 length: 15 amino acids. V shed 4 bases, J shed 6 bases, and the junction held 10 bases outside the gene matches. The chain's CDR3 is CASSLRQGDLDGYTF. CDR3 coding DNA: TGTGCCAGCAGCCTCCGACAGGGGGACTTGGATGGCTACACCTTC.

The V call is TRBV5-4, the J call TRBJ2-7; 12 nucleotides line up with TRBD2. The CDR3 is 15 residues long. J was trimmed by 3 bases and V by 4 bases; bases with no gene match: 5. CDR1 and CDR2 (germline): SGHNT, YYREEE (reference sequence). CDR3: CASSTRTSGDYEQYF. CDR3 nucleotides: TGTGCCAGCAGCACAAGGACTAGCGGGGACTACGAGCAGTACTTC.

This chain joins TRBV10-3 and TRBJ1-1; 7 positions match TRBD1. J gave up 9 bases and V 6 bases, and 10 bases lay outside the gene matches. Germline V gene sequence: CDR1 ENHRY, CDR2 SYGVKD. CDR3 length equals 13 residues. Here the CDR3 reads CAISYDRDRQAFF. DNA for the CDR3: TGTGCCATCAGCTACGACAGGGACAGACAAGCTTTCTTT.

The CDR3 is CARHCNRSSEQYF. The CDR3 nucleotides are TGTGCCAGGCACTGCAACCGGTCTAGCGAGCAGTACTTC. This chain links TRBV27 with TRBJ2-7; D ambiguous. The CDR3 totals 13 residues. The germline V and J ends were trimmed by 9 bases and 6 bases, with 18 bases remaining between them. Germline V gene lookup returns CDR1 MNHEY and CDR2 SMNVEV (reference sequence).

As for this clone: Other DNA sequences of this sample code for an identical CDR3. The genes are TRBV29-1 and TRBJ2-2, with 9 positions matching TRBD1. Germline V gene sequence: CDR1 SQVTM, CDR2 ANQGSEA. V trimming: 6 bases; J trimming: 2 bases; junction bases outside the gene matches: 4. The CDR3 contains 14 residues. The CDR3, as DNA: TGCAGCGTGCCGGGACAGGGAAACACCGGGGAGCTGTTTTTT. Amino acids: CSVPGQGNTGELFF.

The count of this clone is one. The rearrangement links TRBV28 to TRBJ1-1; D remains ambiguous. Between the trimmed V and J ends, which lost 3 bases and 1 base, there was a span of 3 bases. CDR3 length: 12 residues. The germline gives CDR1 MDHEN, CDR2 SYDVKM. CDR3 in amino acids: CASSLRNTEAFF. For the CDR3, the DNA is TGTGCCAGCAGTTTGAGGAACACTGAAGCTTTCTTT.

The gene calls are TRBV4-1 and TRBJ2-7; 13 nucleotides agree with TRBD2. V lost 5 bases and J lost 0; bases outside the gene matches: 10. Germline CDR1 reads MGHRA; CDR2 reads YSYEKL. This CDR3 is built from 18 residues. The CDR3 nucleotides read TGCGCCAGCAGCTACCGACTAGCGGGGGGCTTTAGCTCCTACGAGCAGTACTTC. Protein: CASSYRLAGGFSSYEQYF.

This clone was seen a few times. The CDR3 spells CASSYGIGYTF. The CDR3 region has the DNA TGTGCCAGCAGTTACGGCATCGGCTACACCTTC. The chain couples TRBV6-2 or TRBV6-3 to TRBJ1-2; no clear D. The length of the CDR3 is 11 residues. Per the germline V gene, CDR1 is MNHEY and CDR2 is SVGEGT. V was trimmed by 2 bases and J by 8 bases, leaving 6 bases between them.

The chain is built from TRBV11-2 and TRBJ1-5, with unresolved D. Germline CDR1 SGHAT, CDR2 FQNNGV. The V gene lost 6 bases and the J gene lost 4 bases, with 10 bases spanning the gap. CDR3 length: 13 residues. The CDR3 region is CASRLTDNQPQHF. The DNA of the CDR3 is TGTGCCAGCAGGTTAACTGATAATCAGCCCCAGCATTTT.

This clone was picked up a small number of times. V gene TRBV5-4 combines with J gene TRBJ2-2, with 10 bases fitting TRBD1. Trimming at V came to 5 bases and at J to 7 bases, leaving 8 bases not matched to a gene. This CDR3 comprises 15 residues. Germline CDR1 is SGHNT and CDR2 is YYREEE (reference sequence). CDR3 DNA: TGTGCCAGCAGAACCGGGACAGGGGCAGGCGGGGAGCTGTTTTTT. This sequence encodes CASRTGTGAGGELFF. The entire variable domain, with the rest obtained from reference TRBV5-4 and TRBJ2-2, is as follows: ETGVTQSPTHLIKTRGQQVTLRCSSQSGHNTVSWYQQALGQGPQFIFQYYREEENGRGNFPPRFSGLQFPNYSSELNVNALELDDSALYLCASRTGTGAGGELFFGEGSRLTVL.

The chain recombines TRBV27 with TRBJ2-5, with 9 bases aligning to TRBD2. CDR3 length: 15 residues. Germline values: CDR1 MNHEY, CDR2 SMNVEV (reference sequence). The trim removed 6 bases at V and 4 bases at J, leaving 9 bases unmatched. The CDR3 coding sequence is TGTGCCAGCAGCATAGAGGGTAGCGGGAGAGAGACCCAGTACTTC. Residues: CASSIEGSGRETQYF.

This chain joins TRBV7-2 and TRBJ2-1; 11 nucleotides agree with TRBD2. CDR1 SGHTA and CDR2 FQGNSA come from the germline V gene. This CDR3 comprises 15 residues. The V gene end was trimmed by 5 bases and the J gene end by 4 bases; junction bases not matched to a gene: 4. The CDR3 region has the DNA TGTGCCAGCAGCCCCGGGACTAGCGGATACAATGAGCAGTTCTTC. It is translated as CASSPGTSGYNEQFF.

This clone has only one observation. V usage is TRBV4-1 and J usage is TRBJ2-3; D is uncertain. Germline values: CDR1 MGHRA, CDR2 YSYEKL. CDR3 length: 14 amino acids. V dropped 0 bases and J dropped 6 bases, with 10 bases sitting between them. The CDR3 DNA reads as TGCGCCAGCAGCCAAGAAATAAACTCGGATACGCAGTATTTT. Residues: CASSQEINSDTQYF.

V is TRBV5-5 and J is TRBJ2-7; 7 nucleotides align to TRBD1. The CDR3 totals 14 residues. Per the germline V gene, CDR1 is SGHKS and CDR2 is YYEKEE (reference sequence). Trimming at V came to 4 bases and at J to 2 bases, leaving 6 bases not matched to a gene. The CDR3 bases are TGTGCCAGCAGCGTTACAGGGGACCCCTACGAGCAGTACTTC. This sequence encodes CASSVTGDPYEQYF. Filled out from reference TRBV5-5 and TRBJ2-7, the complete variable domain reads DAGVTQSPTHLIKTRGQQVTLRCSPISGHKSVSWYQQVLGQGPQFIFQYYEKEERGRGNFPDRFSARQFPNYSSELNVNALLLGDSALYLCASSVTGDPYEQYFGPGTRLTVT.

This clone was picked up one time. The genes are TRBV2 and TRBJ2-1, with 13 bases that match TRBD2. This CDR3 contains 16 residues. J was trimmed by 7 bases and V by 7 bases; bases with no gene match: 10. Germline values: CDR1 SNHLY, CDR2 FYNNEI. DNA of the CDR3: TGTGCCAGCACCAAAGGACTAGCGGGAGTTAGGAATGAGCAGTTCTTC. Translating gives CASTKGLAGVRNEQFF.

The gene calls are TRBV7-2 and TRBJ1-5, with 9 bases aligning to TRBD1. The length of the CDR3 is 18 residues. Germline assignment: CDR1 SGHTA and CDR2 FQGNSA. Losses at the gene ends were 5 bases for V and 4 bases for J; bases not matched to a gene: 15. CDR3 loop: CASSALGWGQGGNQPQHF. CDR3 in DNA: TGTGCCAGCAGCGCCCTAGGGTGGGGACAGGGCGGGAATCAGCCCCAGCATTTT.